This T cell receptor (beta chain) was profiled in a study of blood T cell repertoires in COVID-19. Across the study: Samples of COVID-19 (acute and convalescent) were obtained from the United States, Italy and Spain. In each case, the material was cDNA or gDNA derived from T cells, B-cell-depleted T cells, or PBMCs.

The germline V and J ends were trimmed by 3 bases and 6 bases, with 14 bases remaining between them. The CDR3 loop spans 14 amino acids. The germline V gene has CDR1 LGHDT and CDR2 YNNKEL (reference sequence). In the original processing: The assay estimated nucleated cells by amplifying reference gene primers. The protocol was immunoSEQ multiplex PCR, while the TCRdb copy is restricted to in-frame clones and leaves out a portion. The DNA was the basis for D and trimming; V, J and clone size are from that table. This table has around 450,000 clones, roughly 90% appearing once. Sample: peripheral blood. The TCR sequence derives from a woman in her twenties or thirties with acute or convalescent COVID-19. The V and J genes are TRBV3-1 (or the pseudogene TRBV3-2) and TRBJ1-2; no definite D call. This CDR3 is CASSQLSGKNGYTF. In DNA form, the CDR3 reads TGTGCCAGCAGCCAGTTATCAGGCAAGAATGGCTACACCTTC.